This T cell receptor beta chain appears in the sequencing data of a study of blood T cell repertoires in COVID-19. The wider study: The United States, Italy and Spain provided the acute and convalescent COVID-19 samples. T cells, B-cell-depleted T cells, or PBMCs supplied cDNA or gDNA.

Trimming left V 7 bases short and J 8 bases short, with 14 bases between. CDR3 length: 13 amino acids. CDR1 and CDR2 from the germline V gene are MDHEN and SYDVKM. As originally analysed: Scientists estimated how many nucleated cells there were by amplifying reference gene primers. Assay used: immunoSEQ multiplex PCR; TCRdb lists only in-frame clones, some missing. V and J calls and clone size follow that table, whereas D and trimming were derived from the DNA. Among about 190,000 clones, roughly 80% were seen once, and the ten largest hold roughly 12%. The clonotype originates from a woman between 50 and 59 years old with acute or convalescent COVID-19. Material: peripheral blood. The chain carries TRBV28 and TRBJ1-4; TRBD1 might be the D (5 bases). CDR3 sequence reads: CASINARGEKLFF. CDR3 nucleotides: TGTGCCAGCATCAACGCCCGGGGGGAAAAACTGTTTTTT.